A single TCR beta chain is shown here with its context. The CDR3 consists of 14 residues. Looked up from germline, CDR1 is MRHNA and CDR2 is SNTAGT. Trimming removed 0 bases at V and 7 bases at J, with 7 bases between. Per the original data handling: Using reference gene primer amplification, nucleated cell counts were estimated. This table comes from immunoSEQ multiplex PCR, and its TCRdb copy is limited to in-frame clones, with some not included. The V and J calls and clone size come from that table; D and trimming were worked out from the DNA. Seen here are approximately 100,000 clones, about 90% observed once, and the top ten hold 5% to 7.5%. The source of the sample is a study of blood T cell repertoires in COVID-19. For the study at large: The cDNA or gDNA used as material had been derived from T cells, B-cell-depleted T cells, or PBMCs.

The chain recombines TRBV6-4 with TRBJ1-6; D is unclear. This clonotype was obtained from a human donor in a cohort sampled during active COVID-19. Sequencing input: peripheral blood. The CDR3 sequence: CASSDSTDNSPLHF. The DNA for the CDR3 is TGTGCCAGCAGTGACTCAACAGACAATTCACCCCTCCACTTT.